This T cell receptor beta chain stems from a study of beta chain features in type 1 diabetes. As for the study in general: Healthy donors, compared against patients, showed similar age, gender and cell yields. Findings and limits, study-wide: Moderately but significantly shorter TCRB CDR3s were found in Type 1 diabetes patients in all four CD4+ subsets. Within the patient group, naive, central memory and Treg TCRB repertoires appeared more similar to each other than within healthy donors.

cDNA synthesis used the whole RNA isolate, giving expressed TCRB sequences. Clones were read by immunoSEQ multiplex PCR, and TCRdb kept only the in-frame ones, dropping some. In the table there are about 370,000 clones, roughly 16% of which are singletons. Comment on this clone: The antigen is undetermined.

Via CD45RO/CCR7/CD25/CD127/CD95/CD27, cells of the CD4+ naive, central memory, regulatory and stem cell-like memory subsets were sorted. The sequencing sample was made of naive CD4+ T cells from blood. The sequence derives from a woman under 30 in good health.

The CDR3 DNA sequence: TGTGCCAGCCAGGACAGGCTAGACACTGAAGCTTTCTTT. This sequence encodes CASQDRLDTEAFF. This sequence joins TRBV11-1 and TRBJ1-1; 7 bases are a match to TRBD1. V lost 8 bases, J lost 3 bases, and 6 bases stayed unmatched. Germline V gives CDR1 SGHAT, CDR2 FQDESV (reference sequence). CDR3 size: 13 residues.